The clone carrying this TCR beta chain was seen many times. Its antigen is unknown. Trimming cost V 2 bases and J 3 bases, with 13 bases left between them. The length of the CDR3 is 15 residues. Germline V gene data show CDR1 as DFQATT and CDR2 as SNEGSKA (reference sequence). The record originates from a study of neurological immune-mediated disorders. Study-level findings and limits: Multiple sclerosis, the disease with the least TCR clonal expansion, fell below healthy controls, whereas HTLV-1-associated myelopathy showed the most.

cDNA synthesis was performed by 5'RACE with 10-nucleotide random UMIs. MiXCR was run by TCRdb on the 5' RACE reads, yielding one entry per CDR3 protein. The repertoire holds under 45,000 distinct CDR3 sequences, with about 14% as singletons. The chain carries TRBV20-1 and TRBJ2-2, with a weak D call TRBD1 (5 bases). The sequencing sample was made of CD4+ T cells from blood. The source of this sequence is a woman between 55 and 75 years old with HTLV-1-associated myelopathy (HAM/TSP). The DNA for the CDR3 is TGCAGTGCTAGATTCCCTGACAGCTACACCGGGGAGCTGTTTTTT. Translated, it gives CSARFPDSYTGELFF.